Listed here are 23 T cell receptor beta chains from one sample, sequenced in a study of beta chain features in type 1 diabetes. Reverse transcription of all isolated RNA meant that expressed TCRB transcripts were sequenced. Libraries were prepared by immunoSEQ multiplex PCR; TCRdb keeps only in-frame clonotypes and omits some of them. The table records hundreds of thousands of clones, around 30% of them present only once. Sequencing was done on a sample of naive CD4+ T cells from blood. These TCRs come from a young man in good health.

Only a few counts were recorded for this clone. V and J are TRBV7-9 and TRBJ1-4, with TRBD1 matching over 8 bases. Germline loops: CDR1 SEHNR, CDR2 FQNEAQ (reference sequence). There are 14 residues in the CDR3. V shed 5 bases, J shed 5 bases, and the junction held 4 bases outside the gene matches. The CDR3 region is CASSADRGNEKLFF. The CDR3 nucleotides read TGTGCCAGCAGCGCTGACAGGGGCAATGAAAAACTGTTTTTT.

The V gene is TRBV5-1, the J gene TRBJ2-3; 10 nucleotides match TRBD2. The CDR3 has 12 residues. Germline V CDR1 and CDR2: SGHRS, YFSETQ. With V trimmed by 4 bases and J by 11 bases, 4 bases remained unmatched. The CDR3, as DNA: TGCGCCAGCAGCCTACTAGCGGGAATGCAGTATTTT. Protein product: CASSLLAGMQYF.

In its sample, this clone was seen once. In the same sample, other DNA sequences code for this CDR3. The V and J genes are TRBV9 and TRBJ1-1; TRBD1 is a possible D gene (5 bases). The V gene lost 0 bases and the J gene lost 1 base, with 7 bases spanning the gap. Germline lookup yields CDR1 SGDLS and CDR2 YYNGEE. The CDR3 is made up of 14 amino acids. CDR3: CASSVVGENTEAFF. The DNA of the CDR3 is TGTGCCAGCAGCGTAGTAGGGGAGAACACTGAAGCTTTCTTT.

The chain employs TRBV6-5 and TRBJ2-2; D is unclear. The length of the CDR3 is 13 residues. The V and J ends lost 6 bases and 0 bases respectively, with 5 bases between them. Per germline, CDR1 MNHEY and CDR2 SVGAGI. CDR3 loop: CASRTTNTGELFF. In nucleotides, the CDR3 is TGTGCCAGCAGGACAACGAACACCGGGGAGCTGTTTTTT.

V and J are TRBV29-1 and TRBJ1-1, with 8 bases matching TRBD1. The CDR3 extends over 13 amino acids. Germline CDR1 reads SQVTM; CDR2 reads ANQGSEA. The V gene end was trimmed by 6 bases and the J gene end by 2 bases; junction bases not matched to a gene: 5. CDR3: CSVRDRTNTEAFF. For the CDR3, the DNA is TGCAGCGTCCGGGACAGGACCAACACTGAAGCTTTCTTT.

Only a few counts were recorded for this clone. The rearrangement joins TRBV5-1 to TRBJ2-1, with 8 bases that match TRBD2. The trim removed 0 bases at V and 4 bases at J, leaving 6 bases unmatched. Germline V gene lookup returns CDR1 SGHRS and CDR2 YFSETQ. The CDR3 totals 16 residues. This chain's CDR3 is CASSLEGREGYNEQFF. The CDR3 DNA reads TGCGCCAGCAGCTTGGAAGGCCGGGAGGGATACAATGAGCAGTTCTTC. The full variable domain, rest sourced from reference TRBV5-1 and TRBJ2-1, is KAGVTQTPRYLIKTRGQQVTLSCSPISGHRSVSWYQQTPGQGLQFLFEYFSETQRNKGNFPGRFSGRQFSNSRSEMNVSTLELGDSALYLCASSLEGREGYNEQFFGPGTRLTVL.

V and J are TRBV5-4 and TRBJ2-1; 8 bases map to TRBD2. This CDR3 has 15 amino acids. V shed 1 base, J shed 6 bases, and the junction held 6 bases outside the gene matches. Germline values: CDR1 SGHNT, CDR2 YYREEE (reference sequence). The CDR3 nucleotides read TGTGCCAGCAGCTTGAGGGGAGGGACTAGCAATGAGCAGTTCTTC. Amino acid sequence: CASSLRGGTSNEQFF.

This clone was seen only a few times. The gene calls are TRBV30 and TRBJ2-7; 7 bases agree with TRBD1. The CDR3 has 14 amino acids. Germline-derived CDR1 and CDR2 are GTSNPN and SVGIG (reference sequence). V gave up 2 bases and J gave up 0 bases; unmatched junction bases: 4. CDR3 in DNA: TGTGCCTGGAGTCCGACAGGGAACTCCTACGAGCAGTACTTC. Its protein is CAWSPTGNSYEQYF.

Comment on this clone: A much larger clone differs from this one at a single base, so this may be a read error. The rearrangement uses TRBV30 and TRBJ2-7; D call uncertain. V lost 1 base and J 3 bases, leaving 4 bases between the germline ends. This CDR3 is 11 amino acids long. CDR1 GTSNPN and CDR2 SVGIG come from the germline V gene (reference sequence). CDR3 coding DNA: TGTGCCTGGAGTGATGGCTACGAGCAGTACTTC. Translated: CAWSDGYEQYF.

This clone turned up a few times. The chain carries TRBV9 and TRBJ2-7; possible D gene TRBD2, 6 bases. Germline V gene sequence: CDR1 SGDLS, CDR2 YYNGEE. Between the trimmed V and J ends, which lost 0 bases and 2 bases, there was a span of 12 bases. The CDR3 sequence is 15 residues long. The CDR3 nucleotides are TGTGCCAGCAGCGTAGGCCCGGGACTCACCTACGAGCAGTACTTC. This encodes CASSVGPGLTYEQYF.

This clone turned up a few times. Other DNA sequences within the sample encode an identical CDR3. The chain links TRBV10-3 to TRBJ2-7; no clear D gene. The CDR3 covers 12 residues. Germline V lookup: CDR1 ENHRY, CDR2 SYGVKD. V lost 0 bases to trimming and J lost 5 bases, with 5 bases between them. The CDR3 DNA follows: TGTGCCATCAGTGAGTCAAGAAACGAGCAGTACTTC. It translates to CAISESRNEQYF.

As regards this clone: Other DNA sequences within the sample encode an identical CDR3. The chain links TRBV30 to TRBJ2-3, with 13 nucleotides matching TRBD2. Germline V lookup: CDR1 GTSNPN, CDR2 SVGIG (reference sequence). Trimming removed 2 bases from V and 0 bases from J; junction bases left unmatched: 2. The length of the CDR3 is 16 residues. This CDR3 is CAWSLGLAGSTDTQYF. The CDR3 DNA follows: TGTGCCTGGAGTTTGGGACTAGCGGGGAGCACAGATACGCAGTATTTT.

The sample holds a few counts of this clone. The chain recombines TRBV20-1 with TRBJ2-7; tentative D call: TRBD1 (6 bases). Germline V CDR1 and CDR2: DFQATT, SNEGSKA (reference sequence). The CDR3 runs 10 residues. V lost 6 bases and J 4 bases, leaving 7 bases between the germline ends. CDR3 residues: CSAGHYEQYF. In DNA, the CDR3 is TGCAGTGCGGGACATTACGAGCAGTACTTC.

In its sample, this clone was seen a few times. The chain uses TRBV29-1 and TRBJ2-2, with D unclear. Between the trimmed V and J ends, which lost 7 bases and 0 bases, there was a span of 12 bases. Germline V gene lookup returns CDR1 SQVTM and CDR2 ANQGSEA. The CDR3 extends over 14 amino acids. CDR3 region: CSAGLGANTGELFF. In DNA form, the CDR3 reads TGCAGCGCTGGGCTAGGCGCGAACACCGGGGAGCTGTTTTTT.

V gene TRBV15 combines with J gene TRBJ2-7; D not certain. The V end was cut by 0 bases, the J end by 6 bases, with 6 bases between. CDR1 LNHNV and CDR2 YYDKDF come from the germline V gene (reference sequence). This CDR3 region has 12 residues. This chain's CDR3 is CATSRDELEQYF. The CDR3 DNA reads TGTGCCACCAGCAGAGACGAGCTCGAGCAGTACTTC.

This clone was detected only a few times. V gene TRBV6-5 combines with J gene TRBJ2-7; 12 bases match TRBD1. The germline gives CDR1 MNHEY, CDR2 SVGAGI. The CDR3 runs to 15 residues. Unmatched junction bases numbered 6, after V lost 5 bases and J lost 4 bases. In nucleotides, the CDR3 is TGTGCCAGCAGTCGGGACAGGGGGCGAAGTTACGAGCAGTACTTC. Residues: CASSRDRGRSYEQYF.

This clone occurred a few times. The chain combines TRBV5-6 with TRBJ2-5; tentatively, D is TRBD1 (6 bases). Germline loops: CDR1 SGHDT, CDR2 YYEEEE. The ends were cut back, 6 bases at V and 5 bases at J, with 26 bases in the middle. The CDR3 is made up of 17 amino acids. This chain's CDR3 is CASTPVRAGAMMETQYF. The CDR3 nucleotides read TGTGCCAGCACTCCCGTAAGGGCAGGGGCCATGATGGAGACCCAGTACTTC.

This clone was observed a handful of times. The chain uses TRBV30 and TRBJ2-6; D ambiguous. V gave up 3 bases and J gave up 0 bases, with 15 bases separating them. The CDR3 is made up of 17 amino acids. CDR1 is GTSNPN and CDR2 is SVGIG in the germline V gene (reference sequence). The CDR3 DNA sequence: TGTGCCTGGAGCCTAAGGACCCCAGGCTCTGGGGCCAACGTCCTGACTTTC. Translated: CAWSLRTPGSGANVLTF.

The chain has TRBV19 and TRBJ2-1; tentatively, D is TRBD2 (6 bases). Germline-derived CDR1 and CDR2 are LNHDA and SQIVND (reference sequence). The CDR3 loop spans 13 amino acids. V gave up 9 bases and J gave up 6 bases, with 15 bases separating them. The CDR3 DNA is TGTGCCAGCAGGCCGGGCGGGGCCAATGAGCAGTTCTTC. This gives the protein CASRPGGANEQFF.

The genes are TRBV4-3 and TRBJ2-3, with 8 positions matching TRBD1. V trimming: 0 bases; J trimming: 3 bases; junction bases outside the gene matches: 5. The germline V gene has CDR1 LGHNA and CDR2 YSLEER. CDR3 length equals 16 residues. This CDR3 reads CASSQDPRGRTDTQYF. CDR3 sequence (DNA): TGCGCCAGCAGCCAAGACCCCAGGGGGCGTACAGATACGCAGTATTTT.

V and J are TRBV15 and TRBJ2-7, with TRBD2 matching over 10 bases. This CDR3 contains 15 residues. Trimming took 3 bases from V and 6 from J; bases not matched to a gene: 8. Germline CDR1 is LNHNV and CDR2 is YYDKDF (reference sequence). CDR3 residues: CATSSQLAGVGEQYF. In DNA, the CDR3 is TGTGCCACCAGCAGTCAGCTAGCGGGAGTAGGCGAGCAGTACTTC.

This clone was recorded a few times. The CDR3 sequence: CAISAIAGVDEQFF. In DNA form, the CDR3 reads TGTGCCATCAGTGCTATAGCGGGAGTAGATGAGCAGTTCTTC. This sequence joins TRBV10-3 and TRBJ2-1; 9 bases line up with TRBD2. Germline trimming cut 4 bases from V and 8 bases from J; bases unmatched to any gene: 6. Germline V CDR1 and CDR2: ENHRY, SYGVKD. There are 14 residues in the CDR3.

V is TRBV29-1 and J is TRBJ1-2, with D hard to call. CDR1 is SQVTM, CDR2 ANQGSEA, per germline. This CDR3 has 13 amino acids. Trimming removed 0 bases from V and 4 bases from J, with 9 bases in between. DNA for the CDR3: TGCAGCGTTGAAGATTCGGTGACCTATGGCTACACCTTC. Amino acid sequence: CSVEDSVTYGYTF. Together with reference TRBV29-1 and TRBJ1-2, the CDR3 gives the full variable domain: SAVISQKPSRDICQRGTSLTIQCQVDSQVTMMFWYRQQPGQSLTLIATANQGSEATYESGFVIDKFPISRPNLTFSTLTVSNMSPEDSSIYLCSVEDSVTYGYTFGSGTRLTVV.